This TCR beta chain is from a study of T cells of healthy individuals. MiXCR, applied by TCRdb to the 5' RACE reads, yields one record per CDR3 protein. This table holds around 100,000 distinct CDR3 sequences, 17% found once. The CDR3 consists of 19 residues. After removal of 6 bases from V and 9 bases from J, the junction contained 17 bases not matched to a gene. The V gene is TRBV12-3 or TRBV12-4, the J gene TRBJ2-1; 16 bases fit TRBD2. This TCR was sampled from a human donor in good health. CDR3 sequence: CASSAVPGLAGGPYGEQFF. The DNA for the CDR3 is TGTGCCAGCAGCGCCGTCCCGGGACTAGCGGGAGGGCCCTATGGTGAGCAGTTCTTC.